Shown below are 18 T cell receptor beta chains from a single sample sequenced in a study of CD8 T cells in ankylosing spondylitis. One entry per CDR3 protein, called by TCRdb with MiXCR from the 5' RACE reads. There are 200,000 to 300,000 distinct CDR3 sequences in the sample; around 9.2% occur only once, and approximately 7% lies in the top ten. The sequenced sample was blood, either unsorted or a sorted T cell fraction (not recorded which). These receptors were taken from a male donor with ankylosing spondylitis or in good health (not recorded which).

This clonotype appeared many times. The CDR3 DNA reads as TGTGCCAGCAGTCTTTCTCCGTCGGGAGCTTTCTTT. It is translated as CASSLSPSGAFF. The chain recombines TRBV12-3 or TRBV12-4 with TRBJ1-1, with D unclear. Trimming took 5 bases from V and 10 from J, leaving 14 bases between them. The CDR3 is 12 amino acids.

This rearrangement joins TRBV6-2 or TRBV6-3 to TRBJ1-5; 8 bases are a match to TRBD1. The J segment lost 7 bases and the V segment lost 2 bases, leaving 4 bases of the junction unmatched. CDR1 and CDR2 from the germline V gene are MNHEY and SVGEGT. This CDR3 has 14 amino acids. The CDR3: CASSYGQGGQPQHF. The CDR3 DNA sequence: TGTGCCAGCAGTTACGGACAGGGCGGCCAGCCCCAGCATTTT.

As regards this clonotype: One end of the junction varies from germline; a read error may be responsible. This chain links TRBV7-2 with TRBJ1-2; 7 bases map to TRBD1. Germline V CDR1 and CDR2: SGHTA, FQGNSA. The CDR3 runs to 15 residues. CDR3 region: CASSLDRGARDGYTF. The CDR3, as DNA: TGTGCCAGCAGCTTAGACAGGGGTGCCAGAGATGGATACACCTTC.

Many counts were recorded for this clonotype. The gene calls are TRBV10-3 and TRBJ1-2; 8 positions agree with TRBD1. The CDR3 loop spans 15 amino acids. The V segment lost 6 bases and the J segment 6 bases; nucleotides outside the gene matches: 12. Looked up from germline, CDR1 is ENHRY and CDR2 is SYGVKD. The CDR3 sequence is CAISNEGQGEDGYTF. The DNA for the CDR3 is TGTGCCATCAGCAATGAAGGACAGGGAGAGGATGGCTACACCTTC.

This clonotype was recorded many times. This chain uses TRBV6-1 with TRBJ2-5; D remains unclear. The CDR3 totals 14 residues. V was clipped by 6 bases and J by 2 bases, with 13 bases between them. Germline assignment: CDR1 MNHNS and CDR2 SASEGT. The CDR3 coding sequence is TGTGCCAGCAGCCTAAGTCTGTTTCAAGAGACCCAGTACTTC. The encoded protein is CASSLSLFQETQYF.

In its sample, this clonotype was seen many times. CDR3: CASSAQVGGTSTDTQYF. The CDR3 coding sequence is TGTGCCAGCAGCGCCCAAGTCGGGGGGACAAGCACAGATACGCAGTATTTT. J is TRBJ2-3 and V is TRBV12-3 or TRBV12-4; TRBD2 is a possible D gene (7 bases). Trimming stripped 6 bases from V and 0 bases from J, with 19 bases between. The CDR3 has 17 residues.

This clonotype was observed a handful of times. The chain is built from TRBV5-1 and TRBJ2-2, with 7 bases identical to TRBD2. Trimming at V came to 4 bases and at J to 0 bases, leaving 6 bases not matched to a gene. The germline gives CDR1 SGHRS, CDR2 YFSETQ. CDR3 size: 16 residues. CDR3 bases: TGCGCCAGCAGCCCGACTAGCAGCGCGAACACCGGGGAGCTGTTTTTT. Translating gives CASSPTSSANTGELFF.

This rearrangement joins TRBV19 to TRBJ2-1; 14 bases align to TRBD2. The CDR3 is 15 residues long. Germline trimming cut 4 bases from V and 7 bases from J; bases unmatched to any gene: 3. Per the germline V gene, CDR1 is LNHDA and CDR2 is SQIVND (reference sequence). The CDR3 sequence: CASSKGLAGDNEQFF. In DNA form, the CDR3 reads TGTGCCAGTAGTAAGGGACTAGCGGGGGATAATGAGCAGTTCTTC.

V and J are TRBV18 and TRBJ2-5; no reliable D call. The CDR3 covers 13 residues. Trimming shortened V by 1 base and J by 3 bases, and 6 bases separated the two germline ends. Germline CDR1 KGHSH, CDR2 LQKENI. In DNA, the CDR3 is TGTGCCAGCTCACCACGCCAGAAAGAGACCCAGTACTTC. Translation gives CASSPRQKETQYF.

This clonotype was seen many times. The chain carries TRBV5-1 and TRBJ2-1, with D perhaps matching TRBD2 (6 bases). V was shortened by 6 bases and J by 4 bases, with 14 bases between the two germline ends. The CDR3 consists of 14 residues. The germline gives CDR1 SGHRS, CDR2 YFSETQ. The DNA of the CDR3 is TGCGCCAGCAACCCGTCAGGGACTTACAATGAGCAGTTCTTC. This codes for CASNPSGTYNEQFF.

This clonotype was seen a handful of times. The chain has TRBV20-1 and TRBJ2-7, with D perhaps TRBD2 (7 bases). Per the germline V gene, CDR1 is DFQATT and CDR2 is SNEGSKA (reference sequence). The CDR3 totals 19 residues. The germline V and J ends were trimmed by 3 bases and 2 bases, with 29 bases remaining between them. In DNA form, the CDR3 reads TGCAGTGCTAGTACGATTCTCGGGGGGCTGGGAGAAAACCCCTACGAGCAGTACTTC. As protein: CSASTILGGLGENPYEQYF.

Concerning this clonotype itself: This clone may be a read error of a much larger clone one base away. The J gene is TRBJ2-1, the V gene TRBV20-1, with 13 positions matching TRBD2. The CDR3 is 14 residues long. CDR1 and CDR2 (germline): DFQATT, SNEGSKA (reference sequence). The CDR3 loop reads CSATLAGGGNGQFF. The CDR3 DNA reads TGCAGTGCAACACTAGCGGGGGGGGGGAATGGGCAGTTCTTC.

At least ten counts were recorded for this clonotype. V and J are TRBV7-2 and TRBJ1-3; D may be TRBD1 (5 bases). CDR1 SGHTA and CDR2 FQGNSA come from the germline V gene. The ends were cut back, 4 bases at V and 0 bases at J, with 13 bases in the middle. The CDR3 consists of 16 residues. The CDR3: CASSSPRGFSGNTIYF. The CDR3 DNA is TGTGCCAGCAGCTCCCCTAGGGGTTTCTCTGGAAACACCATATATTTT.

Many counts were recorded for this clonotype. In nucleotides, the CDR3 is TGTGCCATCAGTGAAAGAGGGGAATATCAGCCCCAGCATTTT. It encodes CAISERGEYQPQHF. V usage is TRBV10-3 and J usage is TRBJ1-5; maybe TRBD1 (5 bases). The CDR3 contains 14 residues. The V and J ends lost 3 bases and 5 bases respectively, with 11 bases between them. CDR1 is ENHRY, CDR2 SYGVKD, per germline.

This clonotype came up many times. Compared with germline, one end of the junction differs, possibly owing to a read error. V usage is TRBV7-7 and J usage is TRBJ2-2; D might be TRBD1 (5 bases). Germline CDR1 reads SSHAT; CDR2 reads FNYEAQ (reference sequence). This CDR3 contains 16 residues. The DNA for the CDR3 is TGTGCTAGCAGCTTAAGTCCAGGGACGAACACCGGGGAGCTGTTTTTT. It encodes CASSLSPGTNTGELFF.

This clonotype was counted ten times or more. J is TRBJ2-1 and V is TRBV7-2; D possibly corresponds to TRBD1 (5 bases). The germline V gene encodes CDR1 SGHTA and CDR2 FQGNSA. V lost 1 base to trimming and J lost 1 base, with 11 bases between them. CDR3 length: 16 amino acids. This CDR3 reads CASSLGQGNSYNEQFF. In DNA form, the CDR3 reads TGTGCCAGCAGCTTAGGCCAGGGAAATTCCTACAATGAGCAGTTCTTC.

This clonotype came up many times. The chain combines TRBV20-1 with TRBJ2-1; 7 bases map to TRBD2. CDR3 length: 15 residues. Germline values: CDR1 DFQATT, CDR2 SNEGSKA (reference sequence). The V segment lost 0 bases and the J segment 0 bases; nucleotides outside the gene matches: 2. CDR3 residues: CSARERGSSYNEQFF. In nucleotides, the CDR3 is TGCAGTGCTAGAGAGCGGGGGAGCTCCTACAATGAGCAGTTCTTC.

This clonotype was picked up many times. The chain joins TRBV6-2 or TRBV6-3 to TRBJ2-3; D may be TRBD2 (5 bases). This CDR3 comprises 14 residues. The V and J ends lost 1 base and 2 bases respectively, with 7 bases between them. CDR1 is MNHEY and CDR2 is SVGEGT in the germline V gene. This chain's CDR3 is CASSYYGDTDTQYF. CDR3 DNA: TGTGCCAGCAGTTACTACGGGGACACAGATACGCAGTATTTT.